These 14 T cell receptor beta chains were all obtained from the same sample, sequenced in a study of follicular helper T cells after annual influenza vaccination. The data were produced by immunoSEQ multiplex PCR, yet TCRdb's version contains in-frame clones alone and is incomplete. The sample carries 9,900 or so clones, roughly 80% recorded once. This specimen was CXCR5- memory CD4+ T cells sorted from blood, taken 6 weeks after influenza vaccination. These receptors all come from an adult who received the influenza vaccine.

The chain carries TRBV5-6 and TRBJ2-3; D may be TRBD2 (6 bases). The germline V gene encodes CDR1 SGHDT and CDR2 YYEEEE. CDR3 length: 13 amino acids. Deletions cut 3 bases from V and 6 bases from J, with 11 bases between. The CDR3 DNA follows: TGTGCCAGCAGCTCGGGGGTTGGGGATACGCAGTATTTT. It specifies CASSSGVGDTQYF.

CDR3 nucleotide sequence: TGTGCCAGCAGTGAGAGGAGTCTTCCTAGCACAGATACGCAGTATTTT. Translation gives CASSERSLPSTDTQYF. This sequence joins TRBV2 and TRBJ2-3; D gene uncertain. The CDR3 sequence is 16 residues long. Germline values: CDR1 SNHLY, CDR2 FYNNEI. V gave up 3 bases and J gave up 0 bases, with 13 bases separating them.

The gene calls are TRBV5-6 and TRBJ2-7; D is tentatively TRBD1 or TRBD2 (5 bases each). The CDR3 sequence is 15 residues long. V lost 4 bases to trimming and J lost 0 bases, with 14 bases between them. Germline values: CDR1 SGHDT, CDR2 YYEEEE. CDR3 region: CASSPLGESSYEQYF. The DNA for the CDR3 is TGTGCCAGCAGCCCGCTGGGGGAAAGCTCCTACGAGCAGTACTTC.

This chain links TRBV6-5 with TRBJ2-5; no definite D call. Germline CDR1 reads MNHEY; CDR2 reads SVGAGI. Deletions cut 7 bases from V and 5 bases from J, with 11 bases between. This CDR3 contains 12 residues. CDR3 coding DNA: TGTGCCAGCAATTCCGTAGTTGAGACCCAGTACTTC. Amino acids: CASNSVVETQYF.

The chain couples TRBV5-8 to TRBJ2-1; TRBD2 agrees at 16 bases. This CDR3 has 15 residues. Germline-derived CDR1 and CDR2 are SGHTS and YDEGEE. J lost 9 bases, V lost 3 bases, and 3 bases had no gene match. The CDR3 region has the DNA TGTGCCAGCAGCTCGGGACTAGCGGGGGGGGCTGAGCAGTTCTTC. Residues: CASSSGLAGGAEQFF. The full variable domain, completed using reference TRBV5-8 and TRBJ2-1, is EAGVTQSPTHLIKTRGQQATLRCSPISGHTSVYWYQQALGLGLQFLLWYDEGEERNRGNFPPRFSGRQFPNYSSELNVNALELEDSALYLCASSSGLAGGAEQFFGPGTRLTVL.

The chain employs TRBV5-1 and TRBJ2-3; TRBD2 aligns across 8 bases. Germline V gene lookup returns CDR1 SGHRS and CDR2 YFSETQ. The CDR3 spans 18 residues. With V trimmed by 2 bases and J by 0 bases, 11 bases remained unmatched. The CDR3 loop is CASSFRSGGRSSTDTQYF. The CDR3 nucleotides are TGCGCCAGCAGCTTTCGAAGCGGGGGCCGCTCTAGCACAGATACGCAGTATTTT. Together with reference TRBV5-1 and TRBJ2-3, the CDR3 gives the full variable domain: KAGVTQTPRYLIKTRGQQVTLSCSPISGHRSVSWYQQTPGQGLQFLFEYFSETQRNKGNFPGRFSGRQFSNSRSEMNVSTLELGDSALYLCASSFRSGGRSSTDTQYFGPGTRLTVL.

V gene TRBV21-1 combines with J gene TRBJ2-2; the D segment call TRBD1 is taken from the table without a DNA check. TRBV21-1 is given as a pseudogene. The CDR3 covers 15 residues. The CDR3 DNA reads as TGTGCCAGCAGCAGGGGACAGGGGGCGAACGGGGAGCTGTTTTTT. Encoded protein: CASSRGQGANGELFF.

This sequence joins TRBV5-6 and TRBJ1-2; D perhaps matches TRBD1 (6 bases). Germline V gene lookup returns CDR1 SGHDT and CDR2 YYEEEE. The V and J ends lost 0 bases and 2 bases respectively, with 8 bases between them. There are 14 residues in the CDR3. As DNA, the CDR3 is TGTGCCAGCAGCTTGGCAGGGGAAAACTATGGCTACACCTTC. Residues: CASSLAGENYGYTF.

The chain links TRBV5-1 to TRBJ2-2; 13 bases match TRBD2. The CDR3 is made up of 16 amino acids. J gave up 4 bases and V 0 bases, and 0 bases lay outside the gene matches. Germline loops: CDR1 SGHRS, CDR2 YFSETQ. CDR3 amino acids: CASSLGTSGGTGELFF. CDR3 sequence (DNA): TGCGCCAGCAGCTTGGGGACTAGCGGGGGCACCGGGGAGCTGTTTTTT.

CDR3 loop: CASGDRGLRDTQYF. The CDR3 nucleotides read TGTGCCAGTGGGGACAGGGGGCTGAGAGATACGCAGTATTTT. The J gene is TRBJ2-3, the V gene TRBV19; 12 bases are a match to TRBD1. Germline CDR1 and CDR2: LNHDA and SQIVND (reference sequence). The J segment lost 5 bases and the V segment lost 8 bases, leaving 5 bases of the junction unmatched. The CDR3 contains 14 residues.

Written as DNA, the CDR3 is TGTGCCAGCAGCGTACAAGCCCTCGGAGAAAAACTGTTTTTT. Amino acid sequence: CASSVQALGEKLFF. The rearrangement links TRBV9 to TRBJ1-4; no definite D call. Germline V CDR1 and CDR2: SGDLS, YYNGEE. V was clipped by 1 base and J by 8 bases, with 12 bases between them. This CDR3 is built from 14 residues.

The sample holds a few counts of this clone. The rearrangement links TRBV18 to TRBJ2-7; D unclear. The germline V and J ends were trimmed by 3 bases and 2 bases, with 11 bases remaining between them. There are 14 residues in the CDR3. Germline V gives CDR1 KGHSH, CDR2 LQKENI. This CDR3 is CASSPPSRTYEQYF. The DNA for the CDR3 is TGTGCCAGCTCACCCCCGAGCAGAACCTACGAGCAGTACTTC.

The chain combines TRBV18 with TRBJ2-5; 8 nucleotides match TRBD2. The germline gives CDR1 KGHSH, CDR2 LQKENI. The trim removed 1 base at V and 1 base at J, leaving 2 bases unmatched. This CDR3 comprises 15 residues. CDR3 sequence (DNA): TGTGCCAGCTCACCACTAGCGGGGAGCCAAGAGACCCAGTACTTC. Residues: CASSPLAGSQETQYF.

This clone was counted only a few times. The chain's CDR3 is CASMGWSSYEQYF. The CDR3 region has the DNA TGTGCCAGCATGGGATGGTCCTCCTACGAGCAGTACTTC. The chain has TRBV13 and TRBJ2-7; D unclear. The germline V and J ends were trimmed by 7 bases and 0 bases, with 10 bases remaining between them. CDR1 and CDR2 from the germline V gene are PRHDT and FYEKMQ (reference sequence). The CDR3 runs 13 residues.